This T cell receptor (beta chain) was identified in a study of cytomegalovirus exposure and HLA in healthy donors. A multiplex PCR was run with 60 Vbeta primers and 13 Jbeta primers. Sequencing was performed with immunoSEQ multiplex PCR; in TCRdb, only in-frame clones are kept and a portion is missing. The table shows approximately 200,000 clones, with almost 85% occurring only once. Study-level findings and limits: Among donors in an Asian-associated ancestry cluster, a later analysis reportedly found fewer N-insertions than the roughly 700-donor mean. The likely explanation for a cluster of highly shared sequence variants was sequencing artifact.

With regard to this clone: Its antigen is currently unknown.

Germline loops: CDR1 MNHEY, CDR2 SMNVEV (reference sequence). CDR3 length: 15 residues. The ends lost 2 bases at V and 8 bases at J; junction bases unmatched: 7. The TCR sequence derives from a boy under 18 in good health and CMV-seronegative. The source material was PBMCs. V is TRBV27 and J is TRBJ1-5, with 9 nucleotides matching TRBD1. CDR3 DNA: TGTGCCAGCAGTTTAGGGGGACAGGGTGAGGAGCCCCAGCATTTT. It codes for CASSLGGQGEEPQHF.